A single sample gave rise to the 19 T cell receptor beta chains below, sequenced in a study of blood T cell repertoires in COVID-19 (dated by TCRdb to 2018 to 2021). Library prep was done by the immunoSEQ multiplex PCR assay. TCRdb took over this immuneACCESS table, retaining in-frame rearrangements with V and J assigned. Such tables are incomplete; in checked studies, under half of the missing clones stem from an unresolved V gene, and the remainder is unexplained. For this sample there are around 280,000 clones; approximately 90% appear just once. Over 6% of the sample is taken by the ten largest. Specimen: PBMCs or T cells enriched from blood (not recorded which). The receptors come from a woman in her thirties or forties who had recovered from COVID-19.

The chain is built from TRBV7-2 and TRBJ1-1; 8 bases match TRBD1. Losses at the gene ends were 5 bases for V and 4 bases for J; bases not matched to a gene: 9. CDR3 size: 15 residues. Germline V gene data show CDR1 as SGHTA and CDR2 as FQGNSA. CDR3 bases: TGTGCCAGCAGCCCAACAGGACAGGGAATCACTGAAGCTTTCTTT. Protein product: CASSPTGQGITEAFF.

The chain is built from TRBV2 and TRBJ1-2, with D possibly matching TRBD1 (5 bases). Germline assignment: CDR1 SNHLY and CDR2 FYNNEI. The CDR3 has 12 amino acids. V was cut by 7 bases and J by 7 bases, with 13 bases left in between. CDR3 sequence reads: CASTSGGVGYTF. DNA for the CDR3: TGTGCCAGCACCTCCGGGGGGGTTGGCTACACCTTC.

The V call is TRBV5-1, the J call TRBJ1-1; perhaps TRBD1 as D (6 bases). Per germline, CDR1 SGHRS and CDR2 YFSETQ. V was clipped by 3 bases and J by 1 base, with 16 bases between them. The CDR3 is 16 amino acids. CDR3 sequence reads: CASSSQAGRGNTEAFF. CDR3 DNA sequence: TGCGCCAGCAGCTCCCAGGCCGGCAGGGGGAACACTGAAGCTTTCTTT. The full variable domain, completed using reference TRBV5-1 and TRBJ1-1, is KAGVTQTPRYLIKTRGQQVTLSCSPISGHRSVSWYQQTPGQGLQFLFEYFSETQRNKGNFPGRFSGRQFSNSRSEMNVSTLELGDSALYLCASSSQAGRGNTEAFFGQGTRLTVV.

This clone has only one observation. CDR3 amino acids: CASLGDSDRNTEAFF. The CDR3, as DNA: TGTGCCAGCTTGGGGGACAGCGATCGTAACACTGAAGCTTTCTTT. The genes are TRBV6-5 and TRBJ1-1, with TRBD1 matching over 7 bases. Trimming removed 8 bases from V and 2 bases from J; junction bases left unmatched: 11. CDR1 is MNHEY and CDR2 is SVGAGI in the germline V gene. The CDR3 totals 15 residues.

The chain has TRBV4-3 and TRBJ2-1; D may be TRBD1 (6 bases). The V gene lost 4 bases and the J gene lost 3 bases, with 25 bases spanning the gap. Germline CDR1 reads LGHNA; CDR2 reads YSLEER. The CDR3 has 19 amino acids. The DNA for the CDR3 is TGCGCCAGCAGCCCCCAGGCCCCGACCGGGACAAACCTCTACAATGAGCAGTTCTTC. Translated, it gives CASSPQAPTGTNLYNEQFF.

The chain joins TRBV6-5 to TRBJ2-5; 7 bases line up with TRBD1. J gave up 0 bases and V 6 bases, and 7 bases lay outside the gene matches. CDR1 MNHEY and CDR2 SVGAGI come from the germline V gene. The CDR3 extends over 15 amino acids. The CDR3 region is CASRVSRGNQETQYF. CDR3 DNA sequence: TGTGCCAGCAGAGTTAGCAGGGGGAACCAAGAGACCCAGTACTTC.

The chain joins TRBV27 to TRBJ2-3; TRBD2 aligns across 13 bases. Germline V lookup: CDR1 MNHEY, CDR2 SMNVEV (reference sequence). V lost 8 bases to trimming and J lost 4 bases; unmatched junction nucleotides: 9. This CDR3 region has 16 residues. CDR3 loop: CASRGLAGALSDTQYF. In nucleotides, the CDR3 is TGTGCCAGCCGCGGACTAGCGGGAGCCCTATCAGATACGCAGTATTTT.

V is TRBV2 and J is TRBJ1-5; D gene ambiguous. In germline, CDR1 is SNHLY, CDR2 FYNNEI. Trimming cost V 3 bases and J 6 bases, with 12 bases left between them. The CDR3 has 14 residues. CDR3 residues: CASSEEGRGQPQHF. The CDR3 DNA reads TGTGCCAGCAGTGAGGAGGGCCGGGGTCAGCCCCAGCATTTT.

The chain carries TRBV6-5 and TRBJ1-4; possible D gene TRBD1, 6 bases. Deletions cut 6 bases from V and 8 bases from J, with 7 bases between. Germline V gives CDR1 MNHEY, CDR2 SVGAGI. This CDR3 contains 11 residues. CDR3 in amino acids: CASRRGEKLFF. The DNA of the CDR3 is TGTGCCAGCAGGAGGGGGGAAAAACTGTTTTTT.

V usage is TRBV28 and J usage is TRBJ1-2; TRBD1 matches at 7 bases. The ends lost 5 bases at V and 1 base at J; junction bases unmatched: 7. CDR1 is MDHEN, CDR2 SYDVKM, per germline. The CDR3 consists of 15 residues. CDR3 in amino acids: CASSGPGQINYGYTF. The CDR3, as DNA: TGTGCCAGCAGTGGTCCGGGACAGATTAACTATGGCTACACCTTC.

The V and J genes are TRBV19 and TRBJ1-5, with a weak D call TRBD1 (5 bases). Germline V lookup: CDR1 LNHDA, CDR2 SQIVND (reference sequence). V shed 4 bases and J shed 1 base, with 14 bases lying between them. The CDR3 is 16 amino acids. The CDR3 region has the DNA TGTGCCAGTAGTAGGGAACAGGCGGGGAGCAATCAGCCCCAGCATTTT. Its protein product is CASSREQAGSNQPQHF.

This clone was recorded only once. The chain employs TRBV27 and TRBJ2-3; 8 bases align to TRBD2. Trimming at V came to 3 bases and at J to 3 bases, leaving 11 bases not matched to a gene. This CDR3 contains 17 residues. The germline gives CDR1 MNHEY, CDR2 SMNVEV (reference sequence). Here the CDR3 DNA reads TGTGCCAGCAGTTTGCTGCTAGCGGGCCGAGGGACAGATACGCAGTATTTT. It codes for CASSLLLAGRGTDTQYF.

The rearrangement links TRBV6-5 to TRBJ1-1; no clear D. Germline loops: CDR1 MNHEY, CDR2 SVGAGI. V lost 2 bases, J lost 1 base, and 14 bases lay in between. The CDR3 covers 16 residues. The CDR3 sequence: CASSYRWAATNTEAFF. The DNA for the CDR3 is TGTGCCAGCAGTTACCGGTGGGCAGCCACGAACACTGAAGCTTTCTTT.

J is TRBJ2-1 and V is TRBV27; 13 positions match TRBD2. Losses at the gene ends were 5 bases for V and 10 bases for J; bases not matched to a gene: 8. CDR3 length: 15 amino acids. Germline lookup yields CDR1 MNHEY and CDR2 SMNVEV (reference sequence). The chain's CDR3 is CASSQGLAGVWEQFF. DNA of the CDR3: TGTGCCAGCAGTCAAGGACTAGCGGGAGTATGGGAGCAGTTCTTC.

J is TRBJ2-5 and V is TRBV7-2; 10 bases line up with TRBD1. The CDR3 contains 17 residues. Germline-derived CDR1 and CDR2 are SGHTA and FQGNSA. The V segment lost 1 base and the J segment 5 bases; nucleotides outside the gene matches: 10. CDR3 sequence reads: CASSLVTGQGLLETQYF. The CDR3, as DNA: TGTGCCAGCAGCTTAGTTACGGGACAGGGGCTTTTGGAGACCCAGTACTTC.

This clone has only one observation. This chain uses TRBV4-1 with TRBJ1-1; perhaps TRBD1 as D (6 bases). CDR1 and CDR2 (germline): MGHRA, YSYEKL. V was shortened by 0 bases and J by 1 base, with 9 bases between the two germline ends. CDR3 length: 15 residues. The CDR3 sequence: CASSQEGGGNTEAFF. CDR3 DNA sequence: TGCGCCAGCAGCCAAGAAGGGGGTGGGAACACTGAAGCTTTCTTT.

Here the CDR3 reads CASSPIAGGVYEQYF. CDR3 coding DNA: TGTGCCAGCAGCCCCATAGCGGGAGGGGTGTACGAGCAGTACTTC. The chain is built from TRBV7-8 and TRBJ2-7, with 11 bases aligning to TRBD2. The germline V gene encodes CDR1 SGHVS and CDR2 FQNEAQ. The V gene end was trimmed by 5 bases and the J gene end by 4 bases; junction bases not matched to a gene: 7. CDR3 length: 15 amino acids.

The chain joins TRBV28 to TRBJ1-5; possible D gene TRBD1, 6 bases. V shed 8 bases and J shed 3 bases, with 14 bases lying between them. The CDR3 sequence is 14 residues long. Germline CDR1 is MDHEN and CDR2 is SYDVKM. The CDR3 bases are TGTGCCAGCCTCCCGGGGGGCCCCAATCAGCCCCAGCATTTT. This encodes CASLPGGPNQPQHF.

Note on this clone: This sample includes further DNA sequences coding for the same CDR3. This chain joins TRBV9 and TRBJ2-1; TRBD1 matches at 9 bases. Germline V gives CDR1 SGDLS, CDR2 YYNGEE. Trimming took 0 bases from V and 4 from J; bases not matched to a gene: 5. The CDR3 has 16 amino acids. In DNA, the CDR3 is TGTGCCAGCAGCGTAGGTCCGGGACAGGGATACAATGAGCAGTTCTTC. Protein product: CASSVGPGQGYNEQFF.